This TCR beta chain is from a study of Tregs in tolerant kidney transplant recipients. CDR3 length: 13 residues. Trimming took off 2 bases at V and 0 bases at J, with 4 bases between the two ends. Germline lookup yields CDR1 MNHEY and CDR2 SVGAGI. Study outcomes and limitations: The most relevant donor-specific Treg TCRbeta repertoire apparently came from expansion with activated donor B cells.

Thawed PBMCs were FACS-sorted into unstimulated CD4+CD25+CD127- regulatory T cells, CD4+CD25- non-regulatory cells, CD4 and CD8 cells. Profiled with immunoSEQ multiplex PCR; TCRdb holds only in-frame clones, not every one. The sample includes roughly 120,000 clones, roughly nine tenths seen only once; the top ten take approximately 0.54%. As regards this clone: The antigen remains unidentified.

The chain uses TRBV6-5 and TRBJ1-1, with D uncertain. Sequences were obtained from CD4+ T cells from blood. The receptor was derived from a human donor in good health. The CDR3 sequence: CASSYIVNTEAFF. The CDR3 DNA reads as TGTGCCAGCAGTTACATCGTGAACACTGAAGCTTTCTTT.